This TCR beta chain was retrieved from a study of T cell responses to AZD1222 COVID-19 vaccine. Study observations and caveats: Recipients of two AZD1222 doses showed rising Spike-specific TCR breadth and depth. Clonal diversity was possibly underestimated; the donors were predominantly white British and more often female. At study baseline, merely a handful of AZD1222 recipients were seropositive.

Germline trimming cut 3 bases from V and 3 bases from J; bases unmatched to any gene: 4. The germline gives CDR1 KGHSH, CDR2 LQKENI. CDR3 length: 14 residues. With respect to this clone: What it binds is not known.

Profiled with immunoSEQ multiplex PCR; TCRdb holds only in-frame clones, not every one. The sample consists of more than 150,000 clones, about nine tenths of them appearing once. This sequence joins TRBV18 and TRBJ1-2; 7 positions match TRBD1. This sequence originates from an adult in good health. The source material was peripheral blood, sampled on day 0 of AZD1222 vaccination. Here the CDR3 DNA reads TGTGCCAGCTCACCGGGGCAGGGGGACTATGGCTACACCTTC. Translating gives CASSPGQGDYGYTF. Looking up the rest from reference TRBV18 and TRBJ1-2 gives the full variable domain: NAGVMQNPRHLVRRRGQEARLRCSPMKGHSHVYWYRQLPEEGLKFMVYLQKENIIDESGMPKERFSAEFPKEGPSILRIQQVVRGDSAAYFCASSPGQGDYGYTFGSGTRLTVV.